These 23 T cell receptor beta chains were all obtained from the same sample, sequenced in a study of blood T cell repertoires in COVID-19. Sequencing was performed with immunoSEQ multiplex PCR; in TCRdb, only in-frame clones are kept and a portion is missing. The data contain around 260,000 clones, about 80% of them singletons. Sample: peripheral blood. These receptor sequences come from a woman aged 50 to 60 who had recovered from COVID-19.

This chain joins TRBV5-4 and TRBJ1-2; D ambiguous. Germline CDR1 is SGHNT and CDR2 is YYREEE (reference sequence). The CDR3 has 14 amino acids. V shed 2 bases and J shed 4 bases, with 12 bases lying between them. The chain's CDR3 is CASSFFYRPYGYTF. DNA of the CDR3: TGTGCCAGCAGCTTTTTTTACAGACCCTATGGCTACACCTTC.

V is TRBV29-1 and J is TRBJ2-3; 7 bases agree with TRBD2. CDR3 size: 14 residues. The V gene's germline CDR1 is SQVTM and CDR2 ANQGSEA. V trimming: 6 bases; J trimming: 5 bases; junction bases outside the gene matches: 11. For the CDR3, the DNA is TGCAGCGTGGGGTGGACTAGTGAGCTAGATACGCAGTATTTT. This encodes CSVGWTSELDTQYF.

The chain carries TRBV7-2 and TRBJ1-4; 7 nucleotides match TRBD1. The germline V gene encodes CDR1 SGHTA and CDR2 FQGNSA. Trimming removed 1 base from V and 3 bases from J; junction bases left unmatched: 2. The CDR3 length is 15 residues. CDR3 coding DNA: TGTGCCAGCAGCTTAGAGGGGGCGGCTAATGAAAAACTGTTTTTT. It yields the protein CASSLEGAANEKLFF.

This clone was seen only a few times. The chain uses TRBV4-1 and TRBJ1-5; no clear D gene. CDR3 size: 13 residues. Trimming took off 1 base at V and 4 bases at J, with 5 bases between the two ends. The germline gives CDR1 MGHRA, CDR2 YSYEKL. The CDR3 spells CASSQGVNQPQHF. CDR3 coding DNA: TGCGCCAGCAGCCAAGGCGTAAATCAGCCCCAGCATTTT.

This clone has a count of ten or more. The chain employs TRBV9 and TRBJ2-2, with D perhaps matching TRBD2 (7 bases). There are 16 residues in the CDR3. Germline V gene sequence: CDR1 SGDLS, CDR2 YYNGEE. Trimming stripped 0 bases from V and 0 bases from J, with 9 bases between. The CDR3 reads CASSVGGGTNTGELFF. In DNA form, the CDR3 reads TGTGCCAGCAGCGTAGGCGGGGGCACGAACACCGGGGAGCTGTTTTTT.

The chain is built from TRBV7-2 and TRBJ2-5, with 7 bases aligning to TRBD2. Losses at the gene ends were 0 bases for V and 5 bases for J; bases not matched to a gene: 6. The germline V gene encodes CDR1 SGHTA and CDR2 FQGNSA. The CDR3 length is 15 residues. CDR3 sequence (DNA): TGTGCCAGCAGCTTAGCGCGGAACGGGAGGGAGACCCAGTACTTC. It codes for CASSLARNGRETQYF.

The rearrangement links TRBV3-1 (or the pseudogene TRBV3-2) to TRBJ2-2; 13 bases line up with TRBD2. Germline V CDR1 and CDR2: LGHDT, YNNKEL (reference sequence). With 1 base clipped from V and 4 bases from J, the junction kept 15 bases outside the gene matches. There are 21 residues in the CDR3. In DNA, the CDR3 is TGTGCCAGCAGCCAAGCCAACCCGGGACTAGCGGGGCTTTGGGTCACCGGGGAGCTGTTTTTT. This codes for CASSQANPGLAGLWVTGELFF.

The chain joins TRBV3-1 (or the pseudogene TRBV3-2) to TRBJ2-6; D is perhaps TRBD2 (5 bases). This CDR3 contains 16 residues. Germline loops: CDR1 LGHDT, CDR2 YNNKEL (reference sequence). Trimming shortened V by 3 bases and J by 0 bases, and 9 bases separated the two germline ends. CDR3 in amino acids: CASSQHRDSGANVLTF. CDR3 coding DNA: TGTGCCAGCAGCCAGCATCGGGACTCTGGGGCCAACGTCCTGACTTTC.

This chain joins TRBV7-2 and TRBJ2-3, with 9 nucleotides matching TRBD1. Per the germline V gene, CDR1 is SGHTA and CDR2 is FQGNSA. The V gene end was trimmed by 1 base and the J gene end by 4 bases; junction bases not matched to a gene: 6. This CDR3 has 16 amino acids. The CDR3 protein is CASSLGPGQGPDTQYF. CDR3 nucleotides: TGTGCCAGCAGCTTAGGGCCGGGACAGGGCCCAGATACGCAGTATTTT.

The chain joins TRBV21-1 to TRBJ1-1; the DNA was not used to check the table's D call, TRBD1. TRBV21-1 is given as a pseudogene. The CDR3 extends over 18 amino acids. The CDR3 coding sequence is TGTGCCAGCAGCAAACCAGGGATAGGACAGGGGGCTTTATCTGAAGCTTTCTTT. Translation: CASSKPGIGQGALSEAFF.

This clone came up once. The chain combines TRBV6-6 with TRBJ2-3, with D perhaps TRBD2 (6 bases). V was cut by 8 bases and J by 0 bases, with 12 bases left in between. CDR1 is MNHNY, CDR2 SVGAGI, per germline (reference sequence). CDR3 length: 14 amino acids. The CDR3 coding sequence is TGTGCCAGCCGGGACTTTCTGAGCACAGATACGCAGTATTTT. Protein sequence: CASRDFLSTDTQYF.

The chain carries TRBV7-9 and TRBJ1-1; D might be TRBD1 (5 bases). This CDR3 has 17 residues. V lost 4 bases and J lost 0, with 18 bases in between. CDR1 is SEHNR, CDR2 FQNEAQ, per germline (reference sequence). In DNA form, the CDR3 reads TGTGCCAGCAGCTCGACAGCCCCGGTGGTCGTGAACACTGAAGCTTTCTTT. Translating gives CASSSTAPVVVNTEAFF.

This chain links TRBV4-1 with TRBJ2-3, with TRBD2 matching 7 bases. The CDR3 is 18 amino acids. The germline gives CDR1 MGHRA, CDR2 YSYEKL. V shed 0 bases and J 4 bases; nucleotides not matched to a gene: 13. The CDR3 bases are TGCGCCAGCAGCCAAGAGACCTTATTACTAGCGAACGCAGATACGCAGTATTTT. Protein product: CASSQETLLLANADTQYF.

The V call is TRBV5-1, the J call TRBJ2-2, with 8 bases aligning to TRBD1. CDR3 length: 17 amino acids. V trimming: 2 bases; J trimming: 1 base; junction bases outside the gene matches: 7. Germline V gene lookup returns CDR1 SGHRS and CDR2 YFSETQ. The CDR3 here is CASSLPTGTGNTGELFF. CDR3 coding DNA: TGCGCCAGCAGCTTACCAACCGGGACAGGGAACACCGGGGAGCTGTTTTTT.

The V and J genes are TRBV30 and TRBJ2-1; 14 bases are shared with TRBD2. The CDR3 loop spans 18 amino acids. The V and J ends lost 5 bases and 8 bases, in that order; junction bases with no gene match: 17. Germline lookup yields CDR1 GTSNPN and CDR2 SVGIG (reference sequence). The CDR3 DNA is TGTGCCTGGGACAGGTCTAGGACTAGCGGGAGGAGGGGAGATGAGCAGTTCTTC. Translation gives CAWDRSRTSGRRGDEQFF. Full variable domain (missing parts from reference TRBV30 and TRBJ2-1): SQTIHQWPATLVQPVGSPLSLECTVEGTSNPNLYWYRQAAGRGLQLLFYSVGIGQISSEVPQNLSASRPQDRQFILSSKKLLLSDSGFYLCAWDRSRTSGRRGDEQFFGPGTRLTVL.

The chain uses TRBV12-3 or TRBV12-4 and TRBJ2-1; D not certain. CDR3 length: 13 residues. The germline V and J ends were trimmed by 6 bases and 9 bases, with 15 bases remaining between them. Here the CDR3 DNA reads TGTGCCAGCAGCCTAAGGTCGGCTAGTGAGCAGTTCTTC. This translates into CASSLRSASEQFF.

The CDR3 bases are TGTGCCAGCAGTTTAAGAGGGAGCTCCTATAATTCACCCCTCCACTTT. This translates into CASSLRGSSYNSPLHF. The chain joins TRBV27 to TRBJ1-6; D not certain. CDR1 is MNHEY and CDR2 is SMNVEV in the germline V gene (reference sequence). The CDR3 runs 16 residues. V dropped 2 bases and J dropped 0 bases, with 8 bases sitting between them.

The chain combines TRBV5-1 with TRBJ2-7, with 9 bases matching TRBD1. Germline CDR1 reads SGHRS; CDR2 reads YFSETQ. V lost 4 bases and J lost 5; bases outside the gene matches: 19. This CDR3 is built from 18 residues. CDR3 protein: CASSTGGVGGPRFDEQYF. The CDR3 bases are TGCGCCAGCAGCACAGGGGGCGTAGGTGGCCCGCGTTTTGACGAGCAGTACTTC.

The CDR3 sequence: CASSQERGRAHEQFF. CDR3 coding DNA: TGCGCCAGCAGCCAAGAAAGGGGGAGGGCCCACGAGCAGTTCTTC. V is TRBV4-3 and J is TRBJ2-1; D might be TRBD2 (7 bases). The CDR3 is 15 amino acids. Germline lookup yields CDR1 LGHNA and CDR2 YSLEER. Trimming removed 0 bases at V and 10 bases at J, with 16 bases between.

The chain joins TRBV7-5 to TRBJ2-5; TRBD1, the table's D call, was not compared with the DNA. TRBV7-5 represents a pseudogene. This CDR3 is 14 amino acids long. The CDR3 reads CVRSLTALQETQYF. The CDR3, as DNA: TGTGTCAGAAGCTTGACAGCGCTCCAAGAGACCCAGTACTTC.

The V call is TRBV12-3 or TRBV12-4, the J call TRBJ1-2; D uncertain. CDR3 length: 13 residues. V lost 2 bases and J lost 0, with 4 bases in between. The CDR3 DNA is TGTGCCAGCAGTTTAACGGCTAACTATGGCTACACCTTC. It specifies CASSLTANYGYTF.

This chain connects TRBV28 to TRBJ1-6; TRBD1 aligns across 8 bases. The CDR3 length is 14 residues. V trimming: 3 bases; J trimming: 7 bases; junction bases outside the gene matches: 2. Per germline, CDR1 MDHEN and CDR2 SYDVKM. The CDR3 reads CASSLQGANSPLHF. CDR3 nucleotides: TGTGCCAGCAGTTTGCAGGGGGCGAATTCACCCCTCCACTTT.

V and J are TRBV2 and TRBJ1-1, with no clear D. V was pared by 7 bases and J by 1 base, with 7 bases between. Germline-derived CDR1 and CDR2 are SNHLY and FYNNEI. This CDR3 spans 12 amino acids. This CDR3 is CASTRQNTEAFF. The CDR3, as DNA: TGTGCCAGCACCAGACAGAACACTGAAGCTTTCTTT.